The source of this TCR beta chain is a study of cytomegalovirus exposure and HLA in healthy donors. In the study overall: A preliminary data release comprised tens of millions of unique TCRs obtained from HLA-typed donors.

CDR3 length equals 13 residues. Trimming stripped 10 bases from V and 0 bases from J, with 13 bases between. CDR1 is SGHTA and CDR2 is FQGNSA in the germline V gene. All donors participated as healthy donors of bone marrow. In the case of this clone: Its antigen is unknown.

Use of 60 Vbeta and 13 Jbeta primers characterized the PCR. This table comes from immunoSEQ multiplex PCR, and its TCRdb copy is limited to in-frame clones, with some not included. This repertoire shows some 170,000 clones, about 80% found once; its top ten account for roughly 3.6%. Points from the study as a whole: Several of the most significant clusters appeared linked to common viral pathogens, based on a later analysis. In vitro work confirmed that a few CMV-associated chains recognize CMV antigens.

The sequencing input was PBMCs. This sequence originates from a man aged 30 to 39 in good health and CMV-seropositive. The genes are TRBV7-2 and TRBJ2-7; D gene unclear. The CDR3 nucleotides read TGTGCCACCGCGGCGAGGAGCTCCTACGAGCAGTACTTC. Amino acid sequence: CATAARSSYEQYF.